The clone carrying this TCR beta chain was picked up one time. Its target is unknown. Controls had myeloablative marrow grafts with methotrexate and calcineurin inhibitor, sampled at 1 year. The sample is drawn from a study of T cells after posttransplantation cyclophosphamide. Regarding the study as a whole: Donor-recipient repertoire similarity was low at 1-2 months, rising over year one. Tissue-infiltrating T cells from skin or gut overlapped little with blood T cells. TRB clonality was highly associated with recipient CMV seropositivity and reactivation.

Between the trimmed V and J ends, which lost 5 bases and 0 bases, there was a span of 8 bases. The CDR3 totals 13 residues. Germline CDR1 is MNHEY and CDR2 is SVGAGI. Assay: immunoSEQ multiplex PCR; the TCRdb copy retains only in-frame clones and omits some. The sample carries fewer than 25,000 clones, about 89% recorded once. This clonotype was sampled from a female patient in her 50s who received an allogeneic stem cell transplant from an unrelated donor, was CMV-positive, and had chronic GVHD only. Among the T cells, some may be from the graft donor. Sample: PBMCs, taken after an allogeneic stem cell transplant with a calcineurin inhibitor and methotrexate. V and J are TRBV6-5 and TRBJ2-7; D not resolved. The CDR3 sequence is CASSVLFSYEQYF. Here the CDR3 DNA reads TGTGCCAGCAGTGTCCTTTTCTCCTACGAGCAGTACTTC.